Each of the 6 T cell receptor beta chains below was sequenced from the same sample in a study of blood T cell repertoires in COVID-19. Here immunoSEQ multiplex PCR was the method, and the copy in TCRdb shows in-frame clones only, minus some. The data show approximately 140,000 clones, around 89% seen once. The sequencing input was peripheral blood. These receptor sequences come from a human donor in a cohort sampled during active COVID-19.

The chain combines TRBV6-2 or TRBV6-3 with TRBJ2-1; D may be TRBD1 (5 bases). This CDR3 spans 13 amino acids. V was shortened by 2 bases and J by 8 bases, with 10 bases between the two germline ends. From germline, CDR1 is MNHEY and CDR2 SVGEGT. CDR3 DNA: TGTGCCAGCAGTTACGGGGCCGTCGATGAGCAGTTCTTC. This translates into CASSYGAVDEQFF.

V usage is TRBV19 and J usage is TRBJ1-4; maybe TRBD1 (5 bases). Germline V gene lookup returns CDR1 LNHDA and CDR2 SQIVND (reference sequence). The CDR3 consists of 14 residues. V was pared by 7 bases and J by 2 bases, with 11 bases between. The CDR3 reads CASNKGMTNEKLFF. CDR3 bases: TGTGCCAGTAACAAGGGGATGACTAATGAAAAACTGTTTTTT.

The chain carries TRBV5-1 and TRBJ2-1, with a possible D match to TRBD1 (6 bases). The CDR3 is 15 amino acids. V lost 1 base, J lost 8 bases, and 16 bases lay in between. The germline CDR1 and CDR2 sequences are SGHRS and YFSETQ. The CDR3 coding sequence is TGCGCCAGCAGCTTGACAGGGTTCTTAAGCGATGAGCAGTTCTTC. It encodes CASSLTGFLSDEQFF.

The rearrangement uses TRBV5-1 and TRBJ2-3, with D maybe TRBD2 (6 bases). Between the trimmed V and J ends, which lost 1 base and 3 bases, there was a span of 12 bases. The CDR3 totals 15 residues. Germline V lookup: CDR1 SGHRS, CDR2 YFSETQ. In nucleotides, the CDR3 is TGCGCCAGCAGCTTGCCCCTGGGGGGAACAGATACGCAGTATTTT. This sequence encodes CASSLPLGGTDTQYF.

The chain carries TRBV5-1 and TRBJ2-1; 12 positions match TRBD1. Germline V lookup: CDR1 SGHRS, CDR2 YFSETQ. Germline trimming cut 3 bases from V and 6 bases from J; bases unmatched to any gene: 7. The CDR3 is 16 amino acids. CDR3 DNA: TGCGCCAGCAGCTCCCCGGGGACAGGGGGCCTCAATGAGCAGTTCTTC. Protein product: CASSSPGTGGLNEQFF.

The chain combines TRBV10-3 with TRBJ1-3, with D possibly TRBD1 on 5 matching bases. The V and J ends lost 5 bases and 0 bases respectively, with 8 bases between them. The CDR3 is 14 amino acids. Germline V gene lookup returns CDR1 ENHRY and CDR2 SYGVKD. Here the CDR3 DNA reads TGTGCCATCAGTAACAGGATCTCTGGAAACACCATATATTTT. Protein: CAISNRISGNTIYF.